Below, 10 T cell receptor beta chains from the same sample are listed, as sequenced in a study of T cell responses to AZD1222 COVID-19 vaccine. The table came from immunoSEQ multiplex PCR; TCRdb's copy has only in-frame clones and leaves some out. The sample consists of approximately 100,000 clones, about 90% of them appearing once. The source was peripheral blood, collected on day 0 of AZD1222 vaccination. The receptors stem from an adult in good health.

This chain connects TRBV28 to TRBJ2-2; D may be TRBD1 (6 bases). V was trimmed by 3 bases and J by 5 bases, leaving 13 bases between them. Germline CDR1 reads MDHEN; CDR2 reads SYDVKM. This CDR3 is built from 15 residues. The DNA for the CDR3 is TGTGCCAGCAGTTTTTTGGGGGCACAGACCGGGGAGCTGTTTTTT. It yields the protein CASSFLGAQTGELFF.

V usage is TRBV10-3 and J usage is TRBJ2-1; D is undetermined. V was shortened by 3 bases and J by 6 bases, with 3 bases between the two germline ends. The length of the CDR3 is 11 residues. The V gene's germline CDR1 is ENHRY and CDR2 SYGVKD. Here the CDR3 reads CAISDGNEQFF. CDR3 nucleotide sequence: TGTGCCATCAGTGACGGCAATGAGCAGTTCTTC.

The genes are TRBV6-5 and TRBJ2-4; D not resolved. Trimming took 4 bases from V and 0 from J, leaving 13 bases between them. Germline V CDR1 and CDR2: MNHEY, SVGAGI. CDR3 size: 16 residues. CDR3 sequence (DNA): TGTGCCAGCAGTTCCCCCCGGGCCCTAGCCAAAAACATTCAGTACTTC. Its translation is CASSSPRALAKNIQYF.

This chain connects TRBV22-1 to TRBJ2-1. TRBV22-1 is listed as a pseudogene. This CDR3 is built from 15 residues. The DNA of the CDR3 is TGTCCTGGGAGCGCACGGCTGTTCCCTAACAATGAGCAGTTCTTC. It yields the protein CPGSARLFPNNEQFF.

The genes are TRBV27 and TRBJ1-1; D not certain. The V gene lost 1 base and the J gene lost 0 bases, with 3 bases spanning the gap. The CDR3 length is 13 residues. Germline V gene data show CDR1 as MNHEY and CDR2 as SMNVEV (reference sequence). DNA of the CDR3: TGTGCCAGCAGTTTATTGTTGAACACTGAAGCTTTCTTT. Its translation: CASSLLLNTEAFF.

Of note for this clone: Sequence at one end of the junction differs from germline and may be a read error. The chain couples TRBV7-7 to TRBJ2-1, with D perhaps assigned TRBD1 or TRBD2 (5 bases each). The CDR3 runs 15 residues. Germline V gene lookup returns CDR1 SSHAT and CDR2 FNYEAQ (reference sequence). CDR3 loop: CASSFGDEGTNEQFF. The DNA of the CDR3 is TGTGCTAGCAGCTTTGGAGACGAAGGGACCAATGAGCAGTTCTTC. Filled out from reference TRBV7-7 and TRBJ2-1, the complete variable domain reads GAGVSQSPRYKVTKRGQDVTLRCDPISSHATLYWYQQALGQGPEFLTYFNYEAQPDKSGLPSDRFSAERPEGSISTLTIQRTEQRDSAMYRCASSFGDEGTNEQFFGPGTRLTVL.

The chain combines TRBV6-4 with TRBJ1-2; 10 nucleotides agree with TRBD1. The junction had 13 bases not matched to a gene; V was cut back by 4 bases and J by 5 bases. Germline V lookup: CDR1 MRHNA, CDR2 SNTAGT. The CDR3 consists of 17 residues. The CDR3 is CASSASSDPGQGYGYTF. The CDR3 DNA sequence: TGTGCCAGCAGTGCCAGCAGTGACCCGGGACAGGGGTATGGCTACACCTTC.

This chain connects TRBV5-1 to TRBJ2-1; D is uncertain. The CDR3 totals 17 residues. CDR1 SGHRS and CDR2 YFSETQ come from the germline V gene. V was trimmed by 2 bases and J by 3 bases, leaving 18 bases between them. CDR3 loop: CASSFLDGTGSYNEQFF. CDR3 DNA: TGCGCCAGCAGCTTCCTGGACGGAACGGGTAGCTACAATGAGCAGTTCTTC. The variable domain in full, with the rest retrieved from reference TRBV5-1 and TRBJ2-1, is KAGVTQTPRYLIKTRGQQVTLSCSPISGHRSVSWYQQTPGQGLQFLFEYFSETQRNKGNFPGRFSGRQFSNSRSEMNVSTLELGDSALYLCASSFLDGTGSYNEQFFGPGTRLTVL.

This chain's CDR3 is CASSYGSTGATYEQYF. CDR3 DNA: TGTGCCAGCAGTTACGGGTCCACAGGGGCTACCTACGAGCAGTACTTC. The V call is TRBV6-2 or TRBV6-3, the J call TRBJ2-7; 7 nucleotides line up with TRBD1. This CDR3 is 16 amino acids long. Germline lookup yields CDR1 MNHEY and CDR2 SVGEGT. The J segment lost 2 bases and the V segment lost 2 bases, leaving 9 bases of the junction unmatched.

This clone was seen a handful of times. The CDR3 protein is CASSPGQGNSPLHF. Here the CDR3 DNA reads TGTGCCAGCAGCCCGGGACAGGGTAATTCACCCCTCCACTTT. This chain connects TRBV6-4 to TRBJ1-6, with 9 bases matching TRBD1. V lost 6 bases and J lost 6; bases outside the gene matches: 3. Per germline, CDR1 MRHNA and CDR2 SNTAGT. This CDR3 comprises 14 residues.